This T cell receptor (beta chain) was retrieved from a study of T cells in localized non-small cell lung cancer. In the case of this clone: Its matching antigen is unknown.

Clones were sequenced by immunoSEQ multiplex PCR, and TCRdb holds only the in-frame ones, with some missing. Of fewer than 40,000 clones in the sample, about nine tenths are singletons; the top ten hold less than 20%. The CDR3 spans 16 residues. The ends lost 5 bases at V and 5 bases at J; junction bases unmatched: 8. Germline CDR1 SGHTA, CDR2 FQGNSA. The study's findings and limits: Uninvolved adjacent lung had the highest recorded T cell clonality, with tumor below it. Heterogeneity is still possible, as just one tumor region was sequenced. Greater T cell density in blood accompanied longer overall survival.

The gene calls are TRBV7-2 and TRBJ2-5; 13 bases match TRBD2. The sequencing here drew on peripheral blood mononuclear cells, taken before any cancer treatment. This TCR was sampled from a man between 40 and 75 years old with stage III lung adenocarcinoma. The CDR3 DNA reads TGTGCCAGCAGCCCTCGGACTAGCGGGGGCTGGGAGACCCAGTACTTC. The encoded protein is CASSPRTSGGWETQYF.